This T cell receptor (beta chain) derives from a study of blood T cell repertoires in COVID-19. The wider study: The cDNA or gDNA used as material had been derived from T cells, B-cell-depleted T cells, or PBMCs.

The germline V gene has CDR1 SGDLS and CDR2 YYNGEE. Between the trimmed V and J ends, which lost 0 bases and 0 bases, there was a span of 9 bases. The CDR3 loop spans 15 amino acids. Per the authors' pipeline: Nucleated cell number was recorded as an estimate derived from reference gene primer amplification. Clones were sequenced by immunoSEQ multiplex PCR, and TCRdb holds only the in-frame ones, with some missing. V, J and clone size reflect that table, while D and trimming were determined from the DNA. This sample has over 85,000 clones; around 88% occur once, and the top ten carry 18%. The chain couples TRBV9 to TRBJ2-5, with unresolved D. The TCR sequence derives from a woman of 80 years or more with acute or convalescent COVID-19. Sequenced: peripheral blood. The CDR3 DNA sequence: TGTGCCAGCAGCGTAGGAGAGAGTTACCAAGAGACCCAGTACTTC. The encoded protein is CASSVGESYQETQYF. Complete variable domain (other parts from reference TRBV9 and TRBJ2-5): DSGVTQTPKHLITATGQRVTLRCSPRSGDLSVYWYQQSLDQGLQFLIQYYNGEERAKGNILERFSAQQFPDLHSELNLSSLELGDSALYFCASSVGESYQETQYFGPGTRLLVL.